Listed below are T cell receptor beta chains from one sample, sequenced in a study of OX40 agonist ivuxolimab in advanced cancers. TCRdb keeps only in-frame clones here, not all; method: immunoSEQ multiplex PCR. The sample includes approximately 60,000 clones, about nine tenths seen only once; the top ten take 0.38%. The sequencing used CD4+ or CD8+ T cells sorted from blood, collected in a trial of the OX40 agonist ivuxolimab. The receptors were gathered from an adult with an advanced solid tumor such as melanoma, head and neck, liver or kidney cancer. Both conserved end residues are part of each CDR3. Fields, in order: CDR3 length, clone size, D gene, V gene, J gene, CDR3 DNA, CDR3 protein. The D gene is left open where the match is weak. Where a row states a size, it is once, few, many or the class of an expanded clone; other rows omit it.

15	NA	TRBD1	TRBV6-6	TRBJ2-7	TGTGCCAGCAGTTACGGGCAGGGGGCATCCTACGAGCAGTACTTC	CASSYGQGASYEQYF
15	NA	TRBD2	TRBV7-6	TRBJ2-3	TGTGCCAGCGCTACTAGCGGGGCTACACTCGGTACGCAGTATTTT	CASATSGATLGTQYF
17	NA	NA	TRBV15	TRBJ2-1	TGTGCCACCAGCAGAGGCCAACTAGCACCCTCCCGGGATGAGCAGTTCTTC	CATSRGQLAPSRDEQFF
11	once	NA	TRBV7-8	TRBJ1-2	TGTGCCAGCAGCTTAGGGACTGGCTACACCTTC	CASSLGTGYTF
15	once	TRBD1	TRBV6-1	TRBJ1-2	TGTGCCAGCAGTGAAAGGACAGGGGTGTTCTATGGCTACACCTTC	CASSERTGVFYGYTF
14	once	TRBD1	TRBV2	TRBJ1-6	TGTGCCAGCAGCGGACAGGAACTTAACTCACCCCTCCACTTT	CASSGQELNSPLHF
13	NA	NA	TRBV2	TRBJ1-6	TGTGCCAGCAACAGGGACCTTAATTCACCCCTCCACTTT	CASNRDLNSPLHF
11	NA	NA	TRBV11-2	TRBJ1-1	TGTGCCAGCAGCCCCGATGTAGGAGCTTTCTTT	CASSPDVGAFF
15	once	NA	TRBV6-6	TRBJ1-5	TGTGCCAGCAGTTACTCACAGGTTAGCAATCAGCCCCAGCATTTT	CASSYSQVSNQPQHF
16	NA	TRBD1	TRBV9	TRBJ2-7	TGTGCCAGCAGCGCAGAGACCGGGACAGGGGGCGACGAGCAGTACTTC	CASSAETGTGGDEQYF
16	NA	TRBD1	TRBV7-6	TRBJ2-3	TGTGCCAGCAGCGCGCACCGGGACAGGTGGCCAGATACGCAGTATTTT	CASSAHRDRWPDTQYF
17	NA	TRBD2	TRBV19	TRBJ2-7	TGTGCCAGTAGTGTCCAACCCGGGACTAGCGGCACCTACGAGCAGTACTTC	CASSVQPGTSGTYEQYF
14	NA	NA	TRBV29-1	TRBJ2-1	TGCAGCGTTGCTCAGAGAATATCCTACAATGAGCAGTTCTTC	CSVAQRISYNEQFF
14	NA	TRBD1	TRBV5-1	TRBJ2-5	TGCGCCAGCAGCTTGGGACAGGGGGTAGAGACCCAGTACTTC	CASSLGQGVETQYF
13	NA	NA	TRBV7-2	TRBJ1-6	TGTGCCAGCAGCTTAGGCGGGAGGTTAGGCCTCCACTTT	CASSLGGRLGLHF
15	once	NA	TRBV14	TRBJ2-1	TGTGCCAGCAGCCGAACCCGGGACCGATGGATCGGGCAGTTCTTC	CASSRTRDRWIGQFF
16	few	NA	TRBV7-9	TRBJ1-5	TGTGCCAGCAGCTTAGCGCTCGGGAAGGTCGATCAGCCCCAGCATTTT	CASSLALGKVDQPQHF
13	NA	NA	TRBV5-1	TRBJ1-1	TGCGCCAGCAGCTTGGGTACAACCACTGAAGCTTTCTTT	CASSLGTTTEAFF
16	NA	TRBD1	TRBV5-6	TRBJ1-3	TGTGCCAGCAGCCTCGGACAGGGGGTGATATTAAACACCATATATTTT	CASSLGQGVILNTIYF
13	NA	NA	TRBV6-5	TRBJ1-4	TGTGCCAGCAGGCAGATTAGTAATGAAAAACTGTTTTTT	CASRQISNEKLFF
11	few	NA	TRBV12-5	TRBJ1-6	TGTGCTAGTGGTCCTAATTCACCCCTCCACTTT	CASGPNSPLHF
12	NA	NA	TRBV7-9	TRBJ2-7	TGTGCCAGCAGCTTTGTAAGCTACGAGCAGTACTTC	CASSFVSYEQYF
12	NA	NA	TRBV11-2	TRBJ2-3	TGTGCCACCCGCCAAGTTTCCGGTACGCAGTATTTT	CATRQVSGTQYF
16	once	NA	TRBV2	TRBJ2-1	TGTGCCAGCAGTGCTACGGGCAGTCTCTCCTACAATGAGCAGTTCTTC	CASSATGSLSYNEQFF
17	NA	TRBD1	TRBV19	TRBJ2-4	TGTGCCAGTAGTATGGGGGGACAGGGAGGAGCCAAAAACATTCAGTACTTC	CASSMGGQGGAKNIQYF
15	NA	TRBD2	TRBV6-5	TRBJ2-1	TGTGCCAGCAGGCTGCAAGGGAGGGCCAACAATGAGCAGTTCTTC	CASRLQGRANNEQFF
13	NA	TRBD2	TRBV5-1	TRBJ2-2	TGCGCCAGCAAATCCAGGGAGGGCGGGGAGCTGTTTTTT	CASKSREGGELFF
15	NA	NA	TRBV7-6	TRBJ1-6	TGTGCCAGCAGCGCCGCTCGGACGTTTAATTCACCCCTCCACTTT	CASSAARTFNSPLHF
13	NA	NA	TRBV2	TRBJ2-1	TGTGCCAGCAGTGAACAGTTATACAATGAGCAGTTCTTC	CASSEQLYNEQFF
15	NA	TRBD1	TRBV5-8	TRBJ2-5	TGTGCCAGCAGCACCGGACAGGGACGGGATGAGACCCAGTACTTC	CASSTGQGRDETQYF
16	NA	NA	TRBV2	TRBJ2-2	TGTGCCAGCAGTGTCGGACAGCTATCGAACACCGGGGAGCTGTTTTTT	CASSVGQLSNTGELFF
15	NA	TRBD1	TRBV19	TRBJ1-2	TGTGCCAGTAAAAGGACAGGGGAAGGCTTCTATGGCTACACCTTC	CASKRTGEGFYGYTF
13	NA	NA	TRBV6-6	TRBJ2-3	TGTGCCAGCACGGGTAGTAGCACAGATACGCAGTATTTT	CASTGSSTDTQYF
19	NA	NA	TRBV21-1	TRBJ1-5	TGTGCCAGCAGCAAAGCGCTGTTTCGGGCAGTGTATAGCAATCAGCCCCAGCATTTT	CASSKALFRAVYSNQPQHF
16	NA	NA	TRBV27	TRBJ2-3	TGTGCCATTGCCCCCCACAATTCTCTGGGCACAGATACGCAGTATTTT	CAIAPHNSLGTDTQYF